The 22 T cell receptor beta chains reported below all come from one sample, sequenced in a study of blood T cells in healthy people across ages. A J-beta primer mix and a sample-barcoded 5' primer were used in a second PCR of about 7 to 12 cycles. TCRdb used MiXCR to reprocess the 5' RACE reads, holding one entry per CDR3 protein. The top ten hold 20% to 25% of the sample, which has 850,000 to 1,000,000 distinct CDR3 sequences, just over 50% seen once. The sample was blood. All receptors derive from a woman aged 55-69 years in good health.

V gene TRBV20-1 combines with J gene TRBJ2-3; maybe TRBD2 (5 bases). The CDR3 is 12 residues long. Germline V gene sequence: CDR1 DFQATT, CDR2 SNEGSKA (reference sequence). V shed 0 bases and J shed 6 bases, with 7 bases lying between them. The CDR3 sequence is CSARESGDTQYF. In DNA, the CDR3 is TGCAGTGCTAGAGAGTCGGGGGATACGCAGTATTTT.

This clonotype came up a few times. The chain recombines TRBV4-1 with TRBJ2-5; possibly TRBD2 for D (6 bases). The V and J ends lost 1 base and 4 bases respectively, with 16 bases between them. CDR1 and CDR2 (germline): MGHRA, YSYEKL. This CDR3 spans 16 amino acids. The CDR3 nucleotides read TGCGCCAGCAGCCAAGGGCGCGGGACCTTGGGAGAGACCCAGTACTTC. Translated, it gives CASSQGRGTLGETQYF.

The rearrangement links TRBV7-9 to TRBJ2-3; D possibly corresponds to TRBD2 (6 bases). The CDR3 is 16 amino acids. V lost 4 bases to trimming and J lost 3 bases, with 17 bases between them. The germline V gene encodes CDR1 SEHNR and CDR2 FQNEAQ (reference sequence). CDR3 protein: CASSSTSGGETDTQYF. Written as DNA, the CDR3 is TGTGCCAGCAGCTCGACTAGTGGGGGTGAAACAGATACGCAGTATTTT. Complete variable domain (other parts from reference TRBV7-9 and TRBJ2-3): DTGVSQNPRHKITKRGQNVTFRCDPISEHNRLYWYRQTLGQGPEFLTYFQNEAQLEKSRLLSDRFSAERPKGSFSTLEIQRTEQGDSAMYLCASSSTSGGETDTQYFGPGTRLTVL.

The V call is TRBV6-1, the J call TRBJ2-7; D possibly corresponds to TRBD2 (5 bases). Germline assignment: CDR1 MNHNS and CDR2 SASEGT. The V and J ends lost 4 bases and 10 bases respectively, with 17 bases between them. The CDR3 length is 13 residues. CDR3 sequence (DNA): TGTGCCAGCAGTGCCGGGAATAGTCGGGCCCAGTACTTC. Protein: CASSAGNSRAQYF.

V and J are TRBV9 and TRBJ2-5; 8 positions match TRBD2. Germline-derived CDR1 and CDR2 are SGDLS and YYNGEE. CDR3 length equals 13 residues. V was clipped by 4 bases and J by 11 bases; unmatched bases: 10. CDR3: CASSTAGENEQYF. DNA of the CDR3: TGTGCCAGCAGCACAGCGGGAGAGAATGAGCAGTACTTC.

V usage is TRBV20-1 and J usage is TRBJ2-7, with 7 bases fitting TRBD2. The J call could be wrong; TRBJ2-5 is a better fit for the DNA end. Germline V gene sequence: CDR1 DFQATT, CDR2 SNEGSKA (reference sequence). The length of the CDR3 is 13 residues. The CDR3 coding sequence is TGCAGTGCTAGAGGCGGGAGCCGAGCGACCCAGTACTTC. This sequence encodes CSARGGSRATQYF.

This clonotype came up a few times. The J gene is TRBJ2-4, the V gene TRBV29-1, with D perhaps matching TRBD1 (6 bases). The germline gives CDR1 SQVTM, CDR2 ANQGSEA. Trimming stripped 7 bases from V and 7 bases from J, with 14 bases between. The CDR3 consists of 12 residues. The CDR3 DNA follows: TGCAGCGCGAAGGGGGACAAGAACATTCAGTACTTC. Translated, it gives CSAKGDKNIQYF.

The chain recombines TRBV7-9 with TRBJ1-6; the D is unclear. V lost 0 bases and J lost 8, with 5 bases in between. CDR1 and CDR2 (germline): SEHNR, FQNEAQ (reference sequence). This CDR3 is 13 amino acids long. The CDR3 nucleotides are TGTGCCAGCAGCTTAGCGTCAGATTCACCCCTCCACTTT. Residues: CASSLASDSPLHF.

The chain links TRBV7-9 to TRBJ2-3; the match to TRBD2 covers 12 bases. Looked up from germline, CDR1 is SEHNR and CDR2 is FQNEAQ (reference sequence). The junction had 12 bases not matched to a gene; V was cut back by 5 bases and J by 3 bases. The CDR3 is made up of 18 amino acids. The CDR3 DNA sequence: TGTGCCAGCAGCCCAGGTTCTAGCGGGAGGGTGGTGACAGATACGCAGTATTTT. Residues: CASSPGSSGRVVTDTQYF.

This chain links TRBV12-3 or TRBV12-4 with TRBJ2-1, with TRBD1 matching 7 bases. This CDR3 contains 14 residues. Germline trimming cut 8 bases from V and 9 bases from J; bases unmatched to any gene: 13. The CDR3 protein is CASARDSEFGEQFF. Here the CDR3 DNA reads TGTGCCAGCGCCAGGGACAGTGAGTTTGGTGAGCAGTTCTTC.

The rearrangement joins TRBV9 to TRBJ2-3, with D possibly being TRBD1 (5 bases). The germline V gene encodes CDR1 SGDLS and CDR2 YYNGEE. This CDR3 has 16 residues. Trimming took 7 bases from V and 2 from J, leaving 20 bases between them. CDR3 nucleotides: TGTGCCAGCTCCGTAGCCCAATCAGGGTCCACAGATACGCAGTATTTT. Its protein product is CASSVAQSGSTDTQYF.

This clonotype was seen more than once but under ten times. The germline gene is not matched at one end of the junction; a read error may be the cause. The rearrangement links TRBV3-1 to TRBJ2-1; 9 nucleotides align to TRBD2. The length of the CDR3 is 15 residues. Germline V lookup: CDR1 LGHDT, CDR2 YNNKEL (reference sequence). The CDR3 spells CASSQVAGVYNEQFF. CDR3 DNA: TGTGCCAGCAGTCAAGTAGCGGGAGTTTACAATGAGCAGTTCTTC.

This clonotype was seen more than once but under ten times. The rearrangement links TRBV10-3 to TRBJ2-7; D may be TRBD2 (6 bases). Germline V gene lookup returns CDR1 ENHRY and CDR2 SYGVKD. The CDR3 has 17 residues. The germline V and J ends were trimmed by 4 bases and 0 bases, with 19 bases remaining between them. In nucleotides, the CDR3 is TGTGCCATCAGTGGGAACCCGGGACGGGAGAACTCCTACGAGCAGTACTTC. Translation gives CAISGNPGRENSYEQYF.

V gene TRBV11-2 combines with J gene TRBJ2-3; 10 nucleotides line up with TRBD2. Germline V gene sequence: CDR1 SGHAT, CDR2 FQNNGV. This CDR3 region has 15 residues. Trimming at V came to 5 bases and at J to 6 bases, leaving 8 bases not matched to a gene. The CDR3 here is CASSSQLAGRDTQYF. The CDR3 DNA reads TGTGCCAGCAGCAGCCAACTAGCGGGGAGGGATACGCAGTATTTT. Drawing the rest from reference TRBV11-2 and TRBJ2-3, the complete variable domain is EAGVAQSPRYKIIEKRQSVAFWCNPISGHATLYWYQQILGQGPKLLIQFQNNGVVDDSQLPKDRFSAERLKGVDSTLKIQPAKLEDSAVYLCASSSQLAGRDTQYFGPGTRLTVL.

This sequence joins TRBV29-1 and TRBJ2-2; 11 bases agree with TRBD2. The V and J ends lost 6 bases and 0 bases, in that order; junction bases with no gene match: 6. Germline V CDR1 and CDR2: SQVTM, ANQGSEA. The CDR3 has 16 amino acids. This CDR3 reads CSVKGLAETNTGELFF. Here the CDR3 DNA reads TGCAGCGTAAAGGGACTAGCGGAGACGAACACCGGGGAGCTGTTTTTT.

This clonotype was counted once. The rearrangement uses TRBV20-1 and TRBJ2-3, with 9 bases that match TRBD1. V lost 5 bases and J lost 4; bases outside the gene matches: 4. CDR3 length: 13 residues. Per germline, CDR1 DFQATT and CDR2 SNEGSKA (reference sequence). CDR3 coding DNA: TGCAGTGCTCGACAGGGGGGGGCAGATACGCAGTATTTT. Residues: CSARQGGADTQYF.

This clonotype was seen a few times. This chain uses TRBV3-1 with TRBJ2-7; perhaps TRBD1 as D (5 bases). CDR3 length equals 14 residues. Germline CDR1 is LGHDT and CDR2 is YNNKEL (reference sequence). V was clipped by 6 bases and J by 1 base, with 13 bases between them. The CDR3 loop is CASSPQGRSYEQYF. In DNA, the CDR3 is TGTGCCAGCAGTCCCCAGGGTAGGTCCTACGAGCAGTACTTC.

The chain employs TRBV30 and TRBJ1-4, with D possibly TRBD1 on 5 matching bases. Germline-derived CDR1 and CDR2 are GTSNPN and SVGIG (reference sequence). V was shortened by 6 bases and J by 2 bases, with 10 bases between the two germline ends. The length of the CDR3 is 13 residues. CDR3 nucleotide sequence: TGTGCCTGCAACCGGGACACTAATGAAAAACTGTTTTTT. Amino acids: CACNRDTNEKLFF.

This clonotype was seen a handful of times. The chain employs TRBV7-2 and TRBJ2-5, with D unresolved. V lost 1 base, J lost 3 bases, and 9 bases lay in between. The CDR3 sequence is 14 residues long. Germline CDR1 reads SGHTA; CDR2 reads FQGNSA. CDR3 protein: CASSLEWAEETQYF. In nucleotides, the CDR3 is TGTGCCAGCAGCTTAGAGTGGGCAGAAGAGACCCAGTACTTC.

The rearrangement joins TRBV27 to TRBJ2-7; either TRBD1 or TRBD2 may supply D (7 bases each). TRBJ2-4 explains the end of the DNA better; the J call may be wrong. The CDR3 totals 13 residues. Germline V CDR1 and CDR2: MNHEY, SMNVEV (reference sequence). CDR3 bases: TGTGCCAGCAGTGGGGAGGGGGCAGACATTCAGTACTTC. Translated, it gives CASSGEGADIQYF.

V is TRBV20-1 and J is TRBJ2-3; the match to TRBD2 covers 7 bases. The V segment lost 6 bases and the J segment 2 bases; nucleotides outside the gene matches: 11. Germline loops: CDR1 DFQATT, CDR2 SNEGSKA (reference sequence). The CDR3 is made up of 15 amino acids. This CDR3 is CSAYPGGWATDTQYF. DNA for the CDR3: TGCAGTGCCTATCCGGGAGGTTGGGCCACAGATACGCAGTATTTT.

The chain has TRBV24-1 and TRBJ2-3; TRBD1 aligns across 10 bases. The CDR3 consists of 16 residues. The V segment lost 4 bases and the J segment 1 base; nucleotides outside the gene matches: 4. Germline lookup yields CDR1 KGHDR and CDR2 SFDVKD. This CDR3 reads CATSDRTGGGTDTQYF. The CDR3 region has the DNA TGTGCCACCAGTGACCGGACAGGGGGGGGCACAGATACGCAGTATTTT.